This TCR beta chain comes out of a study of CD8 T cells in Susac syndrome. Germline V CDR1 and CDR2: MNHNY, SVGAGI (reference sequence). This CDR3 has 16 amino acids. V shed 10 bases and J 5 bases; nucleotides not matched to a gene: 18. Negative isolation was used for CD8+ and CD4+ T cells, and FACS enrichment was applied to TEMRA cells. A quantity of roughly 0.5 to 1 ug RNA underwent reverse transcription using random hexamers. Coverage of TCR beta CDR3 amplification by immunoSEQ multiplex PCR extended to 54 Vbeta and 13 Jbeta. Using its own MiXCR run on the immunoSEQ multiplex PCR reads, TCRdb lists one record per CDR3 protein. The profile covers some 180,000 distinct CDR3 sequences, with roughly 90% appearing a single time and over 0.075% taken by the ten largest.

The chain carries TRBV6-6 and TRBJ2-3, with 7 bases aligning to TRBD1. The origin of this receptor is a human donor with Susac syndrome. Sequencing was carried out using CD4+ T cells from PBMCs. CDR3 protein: CAISEKRQGFRDTQYF. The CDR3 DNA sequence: TGTGCCATCAGCGAAAAAAGACAGGGCTTCCGAGATACGCAGTATTTT.